Below are 3 T cell receptor beta chains sequenced from a single sample in a study of T cell repertoires in cytomegalovirus infection. TCRdb reprocessed the reads with MiXCR, giving one entry per CDR3 protein. The table lists about 270,000 distinct CDR3 sequences, about 20% of them singletons. Their antigen targets remain unknown. The sequenced sample was cultured PBMCs, obtained from culture after CMV antigen stimulation. The receptors come from a human donor in good health (CMV status not recorded). Some clones in this sample may be carry-over from other donors' samples.

V usage is TRBV7-6 and J usage is TRBJ2-1, with 11 bases matching TRBD2. Germline CDR1 SGHVS, CDR2 FNYEAQ. The CDR3 loop spans 16 amino acids. Trimming at V came to 5 bases and at J to 5 bases, leaving 8 bases not matched to a gene. The CDR3 sequence is CASSRSSGRNDNEQFF. For the CDR3, the DNA is TGTGCCAGCAGCCGATCTAGCGGGAGGAACGACAATGAGCAGTTCTTC.

The rearrangement uses TRBV20-1 and TRBJ2-1; D assignment may be TRBD1 or TRBD2 (5 bases each). Germline CDR1 DFQATT, CDR2 SNEGSKA (reference sequence). This CDR3 has 15 amino acids. V was cut by 0 bases and J by 7 bases, with 16 bases left in between. The CDR3 is CSARDLGGDSNEQFF. CDR3 DNA: TGCAGTGCTAGAGATCTTGGGGGTGACTCGAATGAGCAGTTCTTC.

This clonotype has at least ten counts. In DNA form, the CDR3 reads TGTGCCAGCAGCTCGGACAGGGGGCTGGATACGCAGTATTTT. Translation gives CASSSDRGLDTQYF. The chain employs TRBV7-2 and TRBJ2-3; 11 nucleotides agree with TRBD1. CDR3 length: 14 amino acids. Trimming removed 4 bases from V and 6 bases from J; junction bases left unmatched: 3. Germline V lookup: CDR1 SGHTA, CDR2 FQGNSA.